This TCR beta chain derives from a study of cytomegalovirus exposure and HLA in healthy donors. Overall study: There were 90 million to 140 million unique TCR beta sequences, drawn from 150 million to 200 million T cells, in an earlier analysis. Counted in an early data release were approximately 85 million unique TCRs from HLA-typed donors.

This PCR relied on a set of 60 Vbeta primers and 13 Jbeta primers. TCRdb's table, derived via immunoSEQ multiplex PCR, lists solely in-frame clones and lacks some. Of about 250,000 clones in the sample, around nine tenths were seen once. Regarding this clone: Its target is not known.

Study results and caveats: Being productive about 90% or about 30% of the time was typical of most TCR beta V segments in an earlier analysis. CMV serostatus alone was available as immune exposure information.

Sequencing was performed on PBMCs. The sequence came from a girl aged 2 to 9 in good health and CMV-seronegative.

DNA of the CDR3: TGTGCCAGCAGCACCGCGGGAAACTATGGCTACACCTTC. Translated, it gives CASSTAGNYGYTF. J is TRBJ1-2 and V is TRBV9, with D hard to call. The V gene's germline CDR1 is SGDLS and CDR2 YYNGEE. The CDR3 has 13 residues. V lost 4 bases, J lost 2 bases, and 9 bases lay in between.